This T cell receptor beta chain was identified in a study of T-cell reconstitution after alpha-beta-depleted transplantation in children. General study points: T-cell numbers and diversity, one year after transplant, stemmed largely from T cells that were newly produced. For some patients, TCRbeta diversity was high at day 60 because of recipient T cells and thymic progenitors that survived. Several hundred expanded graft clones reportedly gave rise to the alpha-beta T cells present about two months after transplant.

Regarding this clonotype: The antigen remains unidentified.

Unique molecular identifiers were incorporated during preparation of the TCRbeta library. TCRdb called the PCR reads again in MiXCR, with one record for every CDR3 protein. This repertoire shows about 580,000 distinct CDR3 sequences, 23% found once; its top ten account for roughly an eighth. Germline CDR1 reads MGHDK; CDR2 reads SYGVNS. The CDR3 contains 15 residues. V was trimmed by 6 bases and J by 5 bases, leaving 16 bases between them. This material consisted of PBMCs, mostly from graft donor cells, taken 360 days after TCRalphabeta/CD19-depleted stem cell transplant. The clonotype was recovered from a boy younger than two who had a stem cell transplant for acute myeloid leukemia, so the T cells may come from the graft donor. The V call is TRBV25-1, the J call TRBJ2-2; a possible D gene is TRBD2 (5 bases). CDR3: CASRPRTGLTGELFF. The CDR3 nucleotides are TGTGCCAGCAGGCCTCGGACTGGATTAACCGGGGAGCTGTTTTTT.